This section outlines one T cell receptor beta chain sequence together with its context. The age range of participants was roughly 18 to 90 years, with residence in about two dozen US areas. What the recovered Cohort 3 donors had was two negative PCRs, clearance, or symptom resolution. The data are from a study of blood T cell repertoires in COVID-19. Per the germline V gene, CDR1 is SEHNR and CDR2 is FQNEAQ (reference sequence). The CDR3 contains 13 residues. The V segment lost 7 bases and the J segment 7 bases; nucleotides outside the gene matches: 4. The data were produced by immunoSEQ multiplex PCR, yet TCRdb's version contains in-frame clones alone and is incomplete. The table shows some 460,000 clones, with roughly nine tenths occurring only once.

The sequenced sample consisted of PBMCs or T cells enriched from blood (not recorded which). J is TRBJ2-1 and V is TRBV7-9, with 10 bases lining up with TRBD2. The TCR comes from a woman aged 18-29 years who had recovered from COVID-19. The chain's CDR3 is CASKGLAVNEQFF. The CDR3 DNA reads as TGTGCCAGCAAAGGACTAGCGGTTAATGAGCAGTTCTTC. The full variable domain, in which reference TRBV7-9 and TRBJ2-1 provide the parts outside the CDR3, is DTGVSQNPRHKITKRGQNVTFRCDPISEHNRLYWYRQTLGQGPEFLTYFQNEAQLEKSRLLSDRFSAERPKGSFSTLEIQRTEQGDSAMYLCASKGLAVNEQFFGPGTRLTVL.